This TCR beta chain was profiled in a study of vaccination and CD4 T cells after COVID-19. Cultured CD4+ T cells had their DNA profiled by the Oncomine TCR Beta short-read assay. Someone extracted genomic DNA from cultured CD4+ T cells. MiXCR, run by TCRdb on the PCR reads, gives a single entry per CDR3 protein. The sample has nearly 9,500 distinct CDR3 sequences, roughly a third seen once. Regarding treatment: roughly ten-day PBMC culture with coronavirus spike peptide pools or control peptides (ViraFEST assay). During the years 2011-2018, before the COVID-19 pandemic, the unexposed donor's CD4+ T cells were collected. To note about this clonotype: The antigen is undetermined.

CDR3 length equals 16 residues. CDR1 and CDR2 from the germline V gene are LNHDA and SQIVND (reference sequence). V shed 6 bases and J shed 3 bases, with 15 bases lying between them. The genes are TRBV19 and TRBJ1-6; D unresolved. The sequenced material came from CD4+ T cells from blood, cultured in vitro. The source of this sequence is a human donor in good health. Here the CDR3 reads CASRTAADGYNSPLHF. In nucleotides, the CDR3 is TGTGCCAGTAGAACTGCAGCGGATGGCTATAATTCACCCCTCCACTTT.